A single sample gave rise to the 20 T cell receptor beta chains below, sequenced in a study of shared clonotypes between healthy human individuals. The protocol was immunoSEQ multiplex PCR, while the TCRdb copy is restricted to in-frame clones and leaves out a portion. The top ten hold around 12% of the sample, which has 470,000 or so clones, around 80% seen once. Sequenced material: PBMCs. The receptor source for this set is a woman aged 40 to 50 in good health. Some clones in this sample may be carry-over from other donors' samples.

The chain joins TRBV7-2 to TRBJ2-1; 7 bases are a match to TRBD2. Germline V gene lookup returns CDR1 SGHTA and CDR2 FQGNSA. This CDR3 region has 14 residues. V dropped 5 bases and J dropped 3; count of bases not matched to a gene: 4. CDR3 DNA sequence: TGTGCCAGCAGCCCGTCGGGGGGCTACAATGAGCAGTTCTTC. It specifies CASSPSGGYNEQFF.

The CDR3 DNA reads as TGTGCCAGCAGCTTAGGACAGGGCCTCACAGATACGCAGTATTTT. This gives the protein CASSLGQGLTDTQYF. The rearrangement links TRBV11-3 to TRBJ2-3, with 7 positions matching TRBD1. The CDR3 is 15 residues long. Germline V lookup: CDR1 SGHNT, CDR2 YENEEA. V lost 1 base, J lost 2 bases, and 3 bases stayed unmatched. Filled out from reference TRBV11-3 and TRBJ2-3, the complete variable domain reads EAGVVQSPRYKIIEKKQPVAFWCNPISGHNTLYWYLQNLGQGPELLIRYENEEAVDDSQLPKDRFSAERLKGVDSTLKIQPAELGDSAVYLCASSLGQGLTDTQYFGPGTRLTVL.

This clone has more than one count but fewer than ten. This sample includes further DNA sequences coding for the same CDR3. The chain has TRBV10-3 and TRBJ2-5, with TRBD2 matching 15 bases. Germline trimming cut 3 bases from V and 3 bases from J; bases unmatched to any gene: 5. Germline CDR1 reads ENHRY; CDR2 reads SYGVKD. The CDR3 loop spans 17 amino acids. The CDR3 DNA follows: TGTGCCATCAGTGATGGACTAGCGGGAGGGGGAAAAGAGACCCAGTACTTC. Its translation is CAISDGLAGGGKETQYF.

The rearrangement links TRBV10-3 to TRBJ2-2, with D hard to call. This CDR3 comprises 16 residues. The V end lost 2 bases, the J end lost 0 bases, and 10 bases lay between the germline ends. Germline-derived CDR1 and CDR2 are ENHRY and SYGVKD. The CDR3 DNA is TGTGCCATCAGTGAGGGGTCCAGAGCGAACACCGGGGAGCTGTTTTTT. It translates to CAISEGSRANTGELFF.

This clone was seen just once. The chain joins TRBV11-1 to TRBJ2-3; D perhaps matches TRBD2 (6 bases). This CDR3 has 15 residues. The germline V gene encodes CDR1 SGHAT and CDR2 FQDESV (reference sequence). The V gene lost 0 bases and the J gene lost 5 bases, with 12 bases spanning the gap. The CDR3 nucleotides are TGTGCCAGCAGCTTAGCCGCTTCGGGGGTAGATACGCAGTATTTT. Amino acid sequence: CASSLAASGVDTQYF.

The chain links TRBV11-3 to TRBJ1-5, with D unclear. The CDR3 runs 12 residues. The V end was cut by 1 base, the J end by 7 bases, with 5 bases between. CDR1 SGHNT and CDR2 YENEEA come from the germline V gene. In nucleotides, the CDR3 is TGTGCCAGCAGCTTAGGTCCCCAGCCCCAGCATTTT. This encodes CASSLGPQPQHF.

This clone was detected only a few times. J is TRBJ2-3 and V is TRBV14, with D possibly matching TRBD2 (6 bases). This CDR3 has 19 amino acids. Per the germline V gene, CDR1 is SGHDN and CDR2 is FVKESK. V was pared by 4 bases and J by 7 bases, with 30 bases between. Here the CDR3 reads CASSPRHPRDLFGANTQYF. The CDR3 DNA reads TGTGCCAGCAGCCCCCGACATCCGCGGGACCTATTCGGGGCGAATACGCAGTATTTT.

The chain links TRBV19 to TRBJ2-7; 7 bases fit TRBD2. Germline CDR1 reads LNHDA; CDR2 reads SQIVND (reference sequence). The CDR3 covers 14 residues. The V segment lost 6 bases and the J segment 2 bases; nucleotides outside the gene matches: 7. DNA for the CDR3: TGTGCCAGTAGCCCGGGAGGCGGACCCTACGAGCAGTACTTC. Translating gives CASSPGGGPYEQYF. Looking up the rest from reference TRBV19 and TRBJ2-7 gives the full variable domain: DGGITQSPKYLFRKEGQNVTLSCEQNLNHDAMYWYRQDPGQGLRLIYYSQIVNDFQKGDIAEGYSVSREKKESFPLTVTSAQKNPTAFYLCASSPGGGPYEQYFGPGTRLTVT.

This clone appeared a few times. This chain links TRBV11-2 with TRBJ1-1, with TRBD1 identical over 7 bases. The CDR3 totals 11 residues. In germline, CDR1 is SGHAT, CDR2 FQNNGV. V lost 4 bases to trimming and J lost 11 bases; unmatched junction nucleotides: 4. CDR3 region: CASSSGQRAFF. DNA of the CDR3: TGTGCCAGCAGCTCGGGACAGAGGGCTTTCTTT.

The chain couples TRBV11-3 to TRBJ2-7, with 8 bases lining up with TRBD1. The CDR3 has 16 amino acids. Trimming at V came to 5 bases and at J to 6 bases, leaving 15 bases not matched to a gene. The germline gives CDR1 SGHNT, CDR2 YENEEA. The CDR3 loop is CASSLLRRTGIAEQYF. Here the CDR3 DNA reads TGTGCCAGCAGCCTCCTCCGTAGGACAGGGATCGCCGAGCAGTACTTC.

The CDR3 loop reads CASSFGTGDSYEQYF. CDR3 DNA sequence: TGTGCCAGCAGCTTTGGGACAGGAGATTCCTACGAGCAGTACTTC. This chain uses TRBV7-3 with TRBJ2-7; 8 positions match TRBD1. J was trimmed by 1 base and V by 3 bases; bases with no gene match: 5. The CDR3 is made up of 15 amino acids. Germline loops: CDR1 SGHTA, CDR2 FQGTGA.

The chain links TRBV27 to TRBJ2-1; 7 bases align to TRBD2. The J segment lost 3 bases and the V segment lost 2 bases, leaving 1 base of the junction unmatched. Germline assignment: CDR1 MNHEY and CDR2 SMNVEV (reference sequence). This CDR3 spans 14 amino acids. CDR3 coding DNA: TGTGCCAGCAGTTTACTAGCGGACTACAATGAGCAGTTCTTC. The encoded protein is CASSLLADYNEQFF.

This chain uses TRBV6-5 with TRBJ1-1; D not resolved. Germline V gene sequence: CDR1 MNHEY, CDR2 SVGAGI. The CDR3 runs to 11 residues. V was trimmed by 5 bases and J by 10 bases, leaving 11 bases between them. DNA of the CDR3: TGTGCCAGCAGTCAAGACGGCAGAGCTTTCTTT. Its protein product is CASSQDGRAFF.

Details on this clone: This CDR3 is also generated by other DNA sequences in the sample. The chain couples TRBV11-1 to TRBJ2-1; D is unresolved. Trimming cost V 2 bases and J 1 base, with 3 bases left between them. Per the germline V gene, CDR1 is SGHAT and CDR2 is FQDESV (reference sequence). CDR3 length: 13 residues. The CDR3 DNA sequence: TGTGCCAGCAGCTTATCTTCCTACAATGAGCAGTTCTTC. Translating it yields CASSLSSYNEQFF. The full variable domain, rest sourced from reference TRBV11-1 and TRBJ2-1, is EAEVAQSPRYKITEKSQAVAFWCDPISGHATLYWYRQILGQGPELLVQFQDESVVDDSQLPKDRFSAERLKGVDSTLKIQPAELGDSAMYLCASSLSSYNEQFFGPGTRLTVL.

The J gene is TRBJ2-7, the V gene TRBV30, with D uncertain. Germline V CDR1 and CDR2: GTSNPN, SVGIG (reference sequence). The ends were cut back, 0 bases at V and 7 bases at J, with 10 bases in the middle. CDR3 size: 12 residues. Here the CDR3 DNA reads TGTGCCTGGAGTGTGGGGATTAGGGAGCAGTACTTC. Translated, it gives CAWSVGIREQYF.

The chain is built from TRBV9 and TRBJ2-1, with D possibly matching TRBD2 (6 bases). The germline CDR1 and CDR2 sequences are SGDLS and YYNGEE. This CDR3 is 14 amino acids long. Trimming took 0 bases from V and 15 from J, leaving 19 bases between them. CDR3 sequence: CASSVAWGDLSPFF. The CDR3 DNA is TGTGCCAGCAGCGTAGCTTGGGGGGATTTGAGTCCGTTCTTC. Filled out from reference TRBV9 and TRBJ2-1, the complete variable domain reads DSGVTQTPKHLITATGQRVTLRCSPRSGDLSVYWYQQSLDQGLQFLIQYYNGEERAKGNILERFSAQQFPDLHSELNLSSLELGDSALYFCASSVAWGDLSPFFGPGTRLTVL.

This clone was detected a few times. The V call is TRBV30, the J call TRBJ1-2; possible D gene TRBD1, 5 bases. The V end was cut by 1 base, the J end by 4 bases, with 13 bases between. The CDR3 extends over 14 amino acids. Looked up from germline, CDR1 is GTSNPN and CDR2 is SVGIG (reference sequence). As DNA, the CDR3 is TGTGCCTGGAGTGACTCGGGGGAGGCCTATGGCTACACCTTC. Its protein is CAWSDSGEAYGYTF.

This clone came up once. The CDR3 coding sequence is TGTGCCAGCAGTTTATCTAGCGGGGTCTACGAGCAGTACTTC. It is translated as CASSLSSGVYEQYF. This rearrangement joins TRBV28 to TRBJ2-7; 9 nucleotides line up with TRBD2. With 1 base clipped from V and 3 bases from J, the junction kept 1 base outside the gene matches. The CDR3 totals 14 residues. Germline V gene lookup returns CDR1 MDHEN and CDR2 SYDVKM.

This clone was detected only a few times. The J gene is TRBJ2-7, the V gene TRBV6-5; unclear D gene. The CDR3 is 14 amino acids. CDR1 and CDR2 from the germline V gene are MNHEY and SVGAGI. V gave up 6 bases and J gave up 1 base, with 13 bases separating them. CDR3 in DNA: TGTGCCAGCAGCCCGACTCGACGGTCCTACGAGCAGTACTTC. Its translation is CASSPTRRSYEQYF.

This clone was seen just once. With a much larger clone just one base away, this may be a read error. The V and J genes are TRBV4-2 and TRBJ1-2; the D gene is possibly TRBD1 (6 bases). This CDR3 is built from 13 residues. The ends were cut back, 5 bases at V and 4 bases at J, with 11 bases in the middle. Germline CDR1 and CDR2: LGHNA and YNFKEQ. This CDR3 is CASSSDRSYGYTF. The CDR3 DNA reads as TGTGCCAGCAGCTCGGACAGAAGCTATGGCTACACCTTC.